The rows below give T cell receptor beta chains drawn from one sample of a study of control samples from healthy donors and cancer patients. Method: immunoSEQ multiplex PCR; TCRdb's copy keeps in-frame clones and lacks some. This table holds tens of thousands of clones, more than 85% found once. Sequencing used PBMCs. These receptors were obtained from a woman aged 40-49 years with lung cancer. Both conserved end residues are trimmed from each CDR3. Clone size, where shown, is once, few, many, or a class for clones that have expanded.

TRBV12-1	NA	ASSSPFRSVTNYGYT
TRBV19	NA	ASSIGDSYEQY
TRBV5-6	NA	ASRGTGGPNTEAF
TRBV29-1	NA	SVSDGQHYGYT
TRBV14	NA	ASSQWVSGSGNTIY
TRBV19	NA	ASNLVGSDNEQF
TRBV6-6	NA	ASTLGGTGGGSEAF
TRBV18	NA	ASSPQGGQETQY
TRBV2	NA	ASSSGDRGRGGYT
TRBV30	NA	AWSYTGSSEAF
TRBV11-3	NA	ASSLGDAPYEQY
TRBV5-1	NA	ASSILTGGADTQY
TRBV28	NA	ASRGVGLGENTQY
TRBV12-3/TRBV12-4	NA	ASIINLNTEAF
TRBV6-2/TRBV6-3	NA	ASSYPGQGNAF
TRBV4-1	NA	ASSQDREAF
TRBV10-3	NA	ATSVGRAGGQQEQY
TRBV10-1	NA	ASSDYQGAGDTQY
TRBV28	NA	ASSLRQYYSNQPQH
TRBV19	NA	ASSRQGVGTEAF
TRBV14	NA	ASSQGGRFSYNEQF
TRBV27	once	ASSLSRWSNEQF
TRBV7-6	NA	ASSFSPGTNEKLF
TRBV7-8	few	ASSLVREKLF
TRBV4-1	NA	ASSFGPQETQY
TRBV7-3	NA	ASSPGTPNTEAF
TRBV15	few	ATSRSTGTGGHFH
TRBV6-5	NA	ASSSSGAEVVYGYT
TRBV5-6	NA	ASSFTGGGEQY
TRBV19	NA	ASSDGGLAGWDEQF
TRBV6-6	NA	ASRGIWPQH
TRBV19	NA	ASSMGGYEQY
TRBV5-4	few	ASRTGMDNSPLH
TRBV5-6	NA	ASSLAGTGQETQY
TRBV5-5	few	ASSWGTGNQPQH
TRBV6-6	NA	ASSYGYSNKAS
TRBV5-6	NA	ASSPRTGGDYGYT
TRBV2	NA	ASSREGATYEQY
TRBV5-5	once	ASSLAYESAYEQY
TRBV11-3	NA	ASSFGPREAF
TRBV2	NA	ASRGRLAAQETQY
TRBV5-1	NA	ASSRDRVGQETQY
TRBV6-4	NA	ASSRDSYSSTDTQY
TRBV2	NA	ASEGGTGEGTEAF
TRBV4-2	NA	ASSQDLLPGSRNSPLH
TRBV7-9	NA	ASSPKDRLGEKLF
TRBV14	NA	ASSHRAAGDMF
TRBV7-2	NA	ASSLLDQPQH
TRBV5-1	NA	ASSLGGGYGQRETQY
TRBV7-9	NA	ASSLQLNTEAF
TRBV3-1/TRBV3-2	NA	ASSQMGQGTDTQY
TRBV5-4	NA	ASSSGGRVNTEAF
TRBV28	NA	ASSSTLDRAREQY
TRBV5-1	NA	ASSWNRDRAYGYT
TRBV2	NA	ASTRGGQGAEAF
TRBV29-1	NA	SVDGTGGRFYGYT
TRBV19	NA	ASSIGFGTGDYEQY